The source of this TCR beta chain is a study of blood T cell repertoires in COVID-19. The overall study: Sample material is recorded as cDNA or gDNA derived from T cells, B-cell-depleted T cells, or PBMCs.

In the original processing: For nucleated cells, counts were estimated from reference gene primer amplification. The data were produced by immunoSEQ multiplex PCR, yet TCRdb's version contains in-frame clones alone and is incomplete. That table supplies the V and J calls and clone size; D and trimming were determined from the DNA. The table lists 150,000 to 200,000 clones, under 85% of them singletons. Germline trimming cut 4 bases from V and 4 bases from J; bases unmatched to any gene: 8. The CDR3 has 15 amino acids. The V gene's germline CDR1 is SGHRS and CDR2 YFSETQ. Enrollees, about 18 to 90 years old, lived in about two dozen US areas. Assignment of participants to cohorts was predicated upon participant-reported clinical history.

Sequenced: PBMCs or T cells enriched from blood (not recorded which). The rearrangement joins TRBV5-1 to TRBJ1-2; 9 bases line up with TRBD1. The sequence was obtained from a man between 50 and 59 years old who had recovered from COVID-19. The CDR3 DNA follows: TGCGCCAGCAGCATGAGGACAGGGGCGGCCTATGGCTACACCTTC. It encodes CASSMRTGAAYGYTF.